This T cell receptor (beta chain) derives from a study of CD8 T cells in Susac syndrome. About the research overall: At the time their blood was drawn, patients with Susac syndrome were either therapy-naive, on corticosteroids (with some of them also receiving intravenous immunoglobulin), or on intravenous immunoglobulin alone.

The germline CDR1 and CDR2 sequences are SQVTM and ANQGSEA. This CDR3 has 15 residues. Trimming left V 5 bases short and J 2 bases short, with 19 bases between. A quantity of roughly 0.5 to 1 ug RNA underwent reverse transcription using random hexamers. TCRdb ran MiXCR on the immunoSEQ multiplex PCR reads and lists one entry per CDR3 protein. The top ten hold approximately 0.12% of the sample, which has under 200,000 distinct CDR3 sequences, around 96% seen once. The sequenced sample consisted of CD4+ T cells from PBMCs. V and J are TRBV29-1 and TRBJ2-7, with D perhaps TRBD1 or TRBD2 (5 bases each). The receptor comes from a human donor with Susac syndrome. This CDR3 is CSVCRDTGVPYEQYF. CDR3 sequence (DNA): TGCAGCGTTTGTCGGGATACAGGAGTACCCTACGAGCAGTACTTC.